A single TCR beta chain is shown here with its context. The antigen is not known. The sample is drawn from a study of T-cell reconstitution after alpha-beta-depleted transplantation in children. Study findings and constraints: The authors attributed T-cell counts and diversity one year after transplant mostly to newly produced T cells.

CDR1 SNHLY and CDR2 FYNNEI come from the germline V gene. The CDR3 has 12 residues. Trimming shortened V by 9 bases and J by 3 bases, and 12 bases separated the two germline ends. Preparation of the TCRbeta library used unique molecular identifiers. MiXCR, applied by TCRdb to the PCR reads, yields one record per CDR3 protein. The data hold some 550,000 distinct CDR3 sequences, with under 25% observed a single time. The V call is TRBV2, the J call TRBJ2-7, with D possibly matching TRBD1 (6 bases). This sample comprised PBMCs, mostly from graft donor cells, obtained 360 days after TCRalphabeta/CD19-depleted stem cell transplant. This sequence was found in a boy under three years old who had a stem cell transplant for acute myeloid leukemia, so the T cells may come from the graft donor. Written as DNA, the CDR3 is TGTGCCAGTGAAAGGGACAACTACGAGCAGTACGTC. Its translation: CASERDNYEQYV.